The TCR beta chain under discussion was sequenced for a study of shared clonotypes between healthy human individuals. The CDR3 loop spans 13 amino acids. Germline-derived CDR1 and CDR2 are MNHNY and SVGAGI (reference sequence). The V end lost 4 bases, the J end lost 9 bases, and 13 bases lay between the germline ends. This clone came up once. Some clones are missing from TCRdb's copy, which holds only in-frame ones; the method was immunoSEQ multiplex PCR. The sample has hundreds of thousands of clones, roughly 92% seen once; the top ten hold nearly 25%. Cells designated naive CD8 were CD45RO-negative and were positively selected for CCR7, with terminally differentiated effector memory CD45RA+ cells excluded.

The chain combines TRBV6-6 with TRBJ2-1; perhaps TRBD1 as D (5 bases). This sequence originates from a young man in good health. The sequenced material came from naive CD8+ T cells sorted from blood. The CDR3 reads CASSWNRLGEQFF. CDR3 bases: TGTGCCAGCAGTTGGAACAGGCTGGGTGAGCAGTTCTTC.